This paragraph covers one T cell receptor beta chain sequence. Its cognate antigen is unknown. This CDR3 spans 16 amino acids. This specimen belongs to a study of human T cells and chemical hapten exposure. Study summary: An approximately 2 cm by approximately 2 cm inner upper arm patch received 2% DPC for sensitization. Enrolled patients were predominantly female and had alopecia areata, totalis or universalis. Study outcomes and limitations: Patch test score rose with PT1 expanded TCRs, significant at 8, 16, 32, not 4.

Time point noted: pre-sensitization, week 0. Treatment given: therapeutic diphenylcyclopropenone sensitization with weekly scalp DPC. Library construction involved attaching unique molecular identifiers to individual cDNA molecules, which allowed quantitative, reproducible TCR counting. TCRdb itself ran the RACE reads through MiXCR, one entry per CDR3 protein. The sample holds 280,000 or so distinct CDR3 sequences, approximately 7.5% seen once. V gene TRBV21-1 combines with J gene TRBJ1-5; the table gives TRBD1 as D, unverified against the DNA. TRBV21-1 is a pseudogene. The source material was whole blood, sampled in connection with sensitization to the hapten diphenylcyclopropenone (DPC). This TCR derives from a man aged 18 to 30 with alopecia areata. Some clones in this sample may be carry-over from other donors' samples. Here the CDR3 DNA reads TGTGCCAGCAGCATCCGGGACAGGGGGCGTCGGCAGCCCCAGCATTTT. Translating it yields CASSIRDRGRRQPQHF.